This T cell receptor (beta chain) was obtained from a study of cytomegalovirus exposure and HLA in healthy donors. Whole-study results and caveats: Usually a TCR sequence was rare, but some public TCRs were found in many donors.

V lost 5 bases, J lost 7 bases, and 7 bases stayed unmatched. The CDR3 is 15 residues long. Here immunoSEQ multiplex PCR was the method, and the copy in TCRdb shows in-frame clones only, minus some. The sample has fewer than 120,000 clones, more than 75% seen once. This clone occurred a few times. Its matching antigen is unknown. The sequenced sample was PBMCs. This TCR was recovered from a woman between 25 and 40 years old in good health and CMV-seropositive. The V call is TRBV5-3, the J call TRBJ2-1, with 12 bases lining up with TRBD2. TRBV5-3 carries the ORF label, with uncertain function. The CDR3 sequence: CARRPETSGSNEQFF. CDR3 in DNA: TGTGCCAGAAGACCCGAGACTAGCGGGAGTAATGAGCAGTTCTTC.